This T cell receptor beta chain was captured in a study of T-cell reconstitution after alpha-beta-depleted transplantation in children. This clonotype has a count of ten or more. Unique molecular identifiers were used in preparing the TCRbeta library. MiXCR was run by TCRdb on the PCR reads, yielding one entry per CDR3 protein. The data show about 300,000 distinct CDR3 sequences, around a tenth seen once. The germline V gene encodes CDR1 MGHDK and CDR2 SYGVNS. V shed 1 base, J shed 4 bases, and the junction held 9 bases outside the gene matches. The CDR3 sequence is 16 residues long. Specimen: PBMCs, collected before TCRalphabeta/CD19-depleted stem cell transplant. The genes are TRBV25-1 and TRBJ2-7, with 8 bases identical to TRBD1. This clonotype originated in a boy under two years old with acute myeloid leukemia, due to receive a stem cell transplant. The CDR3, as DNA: TGTGCCAGCAGTGAATCCCGGACAGGGACTTTTTACGAGCAGTACTTC. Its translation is CASSESRTGTFYEQYF.